This entry lists 8 T cell receptor beta chains sequenced from one sample in a study of cytomegalovirus exposure and HLA in healthy donors. With 60 Vbeta and 13 Jbeta primers, the PCR was carried out. Produced via immunoSEQ multiplex PCR; TCRdb's table is partial and in-frame only. This sample contains about 200,000 clones. Sequenced sample: PBMCs. These receptors were collected from a boy younger than 18 in good health and CMV-seronegative.

V is TRBV5-1 and J is TRBJ2-6; D not resolved. Trimming cost V 1 base and J 2 bases, with 7 bases left between them. This CDR3 is 15 amino acids long. The V gene's germline CDR1 is SGHRS and CDR2 YFSETQ. CDR3 residues: CASSLQVAGANVLTF. Written as DNA, the CDR3 is TGCGCCAGCAGCTTGCAGGTCGCTGGGGCCAACGTCCTGACTTTC.

The V gene is TRBV19, the J gene TRBJ1-2, with 7 bases aligning to TRBD1. Germline CDR1 reads LNHDA; CDR2 reads SQIVND (reference sequence). The CDR3 covers 13 residues. The J segment lost 2 bases and the V segment lost 5 bases, leaving 2 bases of the junction unmatched. The CDR3 DNA follows: TGTGCCAGTAGTCCACAGGGGAACTATGGCTACACCTTC. It specifies CASSPQGNYGYTF. The whole variable domain, filled in from reference TRBV19 and TRBJ1-2, reads DGGITQSPKYLFRKEGQNVTLSCEQNLNHDAMYWYRQDPGQGLRLIYYSQIVNDFQKGDIAEGYSVSREKKESFPLTVTSAQKNPTAFYLCASSPQGNYGYTFGSGTRLTVV.

The chain carries TRBV19 and TRBJ1-1; the D is unclear. The CDR3 length is 16 residues. The V end lost 7 bases, the J end lost 5 bases, and 23 bases lay between the germline ends. The germline CDR1 and CDR2 sequences are LNHDA and SQIVND (reference sequence). DNA of the CDR3: TGTGCCAGTATTACGGGCATTGGAGGGCACGGGACTGAAGCTTTCTTT. As protein: CASITGIGGHGTEAFF.

The chain links TRBV11-3 to TRBJ1-1, with 9 bases fitting TRBD1. The germline gives CDR1 SGHNT, CDR2 YENEEA. Unmatched junction bases numbered 0, after V lost 3 bases and J lost 1 base. The CDR3 runs to 14 residues. The chain's CDR3 is CASSLTGGNTEAFF. CDR3 in DNA: TGTGCCAGCAGCTTGACAGGGGGGAACACTGAAGCTTTCTTT.

The chain employs TRBV5-4 and TRBJ2-3; D ambiguous. CDR1 is SGHNT and CDR2 is YYREEE in the germline V gene (reference sequence). The V and J ends lost 2 bases and 2 bases respectively, with 9 bases between them. The CDR3 totals 14 residues. The CDR3 loop reads CASSLPGITDTQYF. CDR3 nucleotides: TGTGCCAGCAGCTTACCCGGTATCACAGATACGCAGTATTTT.

The chain joins TRBV27 to TRBJ1-2; 8 bases fit TRBD1. V dropped 2 bases and J dropped 7; count of bases not matched to a gene: 9. Germline V gives CDR1 MNHEY, CDR2 SMNVEV (reference sequence). The CDR3 covers 15 residues. In DNA form, the CDR3 reads TGTGCCAGCAGTTTAGGACAGGGAATCGACTCTGGCTACACCTTC. This translates into CASSLGQGIDSGYTF.

The chain has TRBV5-8 and TRBJ2-3, with D perhaps matching TRBD2 (7 bases). The V gene's germline CDR1 is SGHTS and CDR2 YDEGEE. V was pared by 4 bases and J by 8 bases, with 17 bases between. This CDR3 is built from 14 residues. CDR3 in DNA: TGTGCCAGCAGCGTGCGGGGGCCTCCCGGTACGCAGTATTTT. Translation gives CASSVRGPPGTQYF.

The rearrangement links TRBV5-1 to TRBJ1-2; D is possibly TRBD1 (6 bases). Germline CDR1 and CDR2: SGHRS and YFSETQ. V was trimmed by 0 bases and J by 8 bases, leaving 11 bases between them. There are 13 residues in the CDR3. The CDR3 DNA follows: TGCGCCAGCAGCTTGGAAGGGGGTAAAGGCTACACCTTC. This sequence encodes CASSLEGGKGYTF.